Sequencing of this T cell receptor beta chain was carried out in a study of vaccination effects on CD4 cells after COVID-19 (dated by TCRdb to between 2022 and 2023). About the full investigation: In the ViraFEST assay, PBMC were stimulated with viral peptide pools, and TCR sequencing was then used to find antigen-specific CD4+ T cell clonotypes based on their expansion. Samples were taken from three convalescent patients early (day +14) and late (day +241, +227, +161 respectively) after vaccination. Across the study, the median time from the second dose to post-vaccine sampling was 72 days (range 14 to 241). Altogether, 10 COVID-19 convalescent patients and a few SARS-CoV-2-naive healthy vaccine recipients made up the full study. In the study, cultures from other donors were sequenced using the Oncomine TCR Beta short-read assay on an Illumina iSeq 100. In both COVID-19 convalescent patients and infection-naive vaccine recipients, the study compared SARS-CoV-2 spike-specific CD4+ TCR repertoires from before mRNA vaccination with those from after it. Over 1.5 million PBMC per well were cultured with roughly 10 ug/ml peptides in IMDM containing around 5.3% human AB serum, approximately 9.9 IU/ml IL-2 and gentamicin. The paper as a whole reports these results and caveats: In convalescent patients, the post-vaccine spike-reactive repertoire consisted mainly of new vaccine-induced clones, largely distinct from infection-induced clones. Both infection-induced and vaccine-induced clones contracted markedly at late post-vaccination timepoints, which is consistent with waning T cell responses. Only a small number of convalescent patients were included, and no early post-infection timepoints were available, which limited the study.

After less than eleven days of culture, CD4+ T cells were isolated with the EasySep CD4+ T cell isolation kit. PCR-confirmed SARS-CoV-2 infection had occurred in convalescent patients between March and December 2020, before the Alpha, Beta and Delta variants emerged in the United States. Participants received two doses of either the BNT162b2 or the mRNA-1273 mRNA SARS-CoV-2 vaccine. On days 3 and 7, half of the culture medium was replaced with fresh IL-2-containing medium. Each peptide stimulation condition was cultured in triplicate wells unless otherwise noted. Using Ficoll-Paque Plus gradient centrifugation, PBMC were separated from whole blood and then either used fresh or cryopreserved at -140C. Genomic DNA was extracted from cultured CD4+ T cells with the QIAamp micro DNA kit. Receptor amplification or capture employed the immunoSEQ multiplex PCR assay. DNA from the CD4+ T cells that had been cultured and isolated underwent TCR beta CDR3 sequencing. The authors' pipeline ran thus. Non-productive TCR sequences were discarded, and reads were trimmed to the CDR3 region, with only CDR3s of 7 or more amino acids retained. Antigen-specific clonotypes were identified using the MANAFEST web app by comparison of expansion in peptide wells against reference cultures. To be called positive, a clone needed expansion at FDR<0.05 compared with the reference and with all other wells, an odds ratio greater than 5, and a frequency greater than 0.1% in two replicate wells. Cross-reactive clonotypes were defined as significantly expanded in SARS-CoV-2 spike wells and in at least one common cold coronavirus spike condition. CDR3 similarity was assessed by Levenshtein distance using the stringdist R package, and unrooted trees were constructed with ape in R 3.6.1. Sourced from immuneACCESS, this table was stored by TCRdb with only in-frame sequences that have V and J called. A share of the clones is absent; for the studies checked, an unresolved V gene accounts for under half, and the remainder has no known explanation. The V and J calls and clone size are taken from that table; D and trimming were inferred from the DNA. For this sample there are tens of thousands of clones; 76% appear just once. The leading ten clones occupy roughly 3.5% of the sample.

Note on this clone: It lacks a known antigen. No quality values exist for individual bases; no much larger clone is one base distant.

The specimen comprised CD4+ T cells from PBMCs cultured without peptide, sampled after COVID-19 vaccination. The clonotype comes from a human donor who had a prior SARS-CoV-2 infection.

CDR3 reads: CASSRGNSGNTIYF. The DNA sequence is given as TGTGCCAGCAGCCGGGGGAACTCTGGAAACACCATATATTTT. Recombination linked TRBV7-6 to TRBJ1-3; the D gene is possibly TRBD1, with 5 bases matching. The CDR3 covers 14 residues, taking in both the cysteine and the phenylalanine. Only CDR3 DNA remains: 42 bases, in frame from the first base. According to the germline V gene, CDR1 reads SGHVS and CDR2 reads FNYEAQ. V loses 5 bases, J loses 0 bases, and the germline ends lie 8 bases apart.